This T cell receptor (beta chain) was identified during a study of post-analysis software for immune sequencing data. About the study: Both relapsing-remitting and secondary progressive multiple sclerosis featured among the disease courses, as did progressive-relapsing multiple sclerosis.

This CDR3 is built from 13 residues. Trimming took off 1 base at V and 3 bases at J, with 7 bases between the two ends. Comments on this clonotype: Its antigen is unknown.

Study-wide findings and caveats: Significantly decreased normalized Chao1 diversity was recorded for multiple sclerosis patients relative to controls. Roughly five TRBV segments appeared more often in patients than in controls, and TRBV5-6, TRBV5-1 and TRBV20-1 were among these. With F measure, samples from one preparation batch clustered together strongly.

The TCR beta cDNA libraries contained unique molecular identifiers. TCRdb re-analysed the PCR reads in MiXCR, keeping a single row per CDR3 protein. Of about 770,000 distinct CDR3 sequences listed, roughly 50% are singletons. The chain has TRBV12-3 or TRBV12-4 and TRBJ2-7; D is unresolved. This clonotype was sampled from a girl aged 5 to 17 with multiple sclerosis. Sequences were obtained from blood. CDR3 nucleotides: TGTGCCAGCAGTTTAGGGATCCGCTACGAGCAGTACTTC. It codes for CASSLGIRYEQYF.